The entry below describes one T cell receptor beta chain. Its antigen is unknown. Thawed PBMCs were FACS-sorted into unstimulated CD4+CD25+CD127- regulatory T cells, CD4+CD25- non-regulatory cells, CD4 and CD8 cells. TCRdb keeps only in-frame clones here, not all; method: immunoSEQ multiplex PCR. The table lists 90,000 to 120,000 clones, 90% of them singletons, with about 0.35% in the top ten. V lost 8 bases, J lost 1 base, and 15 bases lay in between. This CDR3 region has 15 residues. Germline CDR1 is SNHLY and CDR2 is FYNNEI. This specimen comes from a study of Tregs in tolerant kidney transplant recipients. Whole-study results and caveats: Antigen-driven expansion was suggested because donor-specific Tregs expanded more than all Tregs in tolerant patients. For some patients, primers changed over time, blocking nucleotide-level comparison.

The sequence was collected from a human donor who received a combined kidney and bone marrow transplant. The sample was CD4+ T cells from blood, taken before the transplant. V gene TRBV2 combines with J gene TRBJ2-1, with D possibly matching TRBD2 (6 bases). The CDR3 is CASGPDGGSYNEQFF. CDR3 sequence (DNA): TGTGCCAGCGGCCCGGATGGAGGGTCCTACAATGAGCAGTTCTTC.